The present entry profiles one T cell receptor beta chain with its context. Its antigen is currently unknown. These data come from a study of regulatory T cells in long-lasting Graves disease. Study-level information: It was over 5 years of antithyroid drugs, with positive TSH receptor antibodies, that meant persistent Graves' disease. Study findings and constraints: TRBV28 was favored in persistent disease, as were TRBJ1-2 and TRBJ2-5. Among the persistent patients, approximately 2,900 public clonotypes were shared, more than the approximately 1,000 shared among new patients.

The sample's time point: persistent/refractory GD, antithyroid drugs over 5 years with positive TRAb. Preparation of the TCR library used RNA extracted from PBMCs. EDTA tubes collected roughly 9 milliliters of peripheral blood. iRepertoire HTBI primers and Arm-PCR of CDR3 regions built TCR beta libraries. In TCRdb, the multiplex PCR reads were re-called with MiXCR into one record per CDR3 protein. The table has nearly 350,000 distinct CDR3 sequences, around a fifth seen once. The CDR3 is 18 residues long. The V and J ends lost 1 base and 6 bases respectively, with 25 bases between them. Germline V gives CDR1 MGHDK, CDR2 SYGVNS.

This chain links TRBV25-1 with TRBJ2-7, with D perhaps matching TRBD2 (6 bases). Sample: peripheral blood mononuclear cells (PBMCs), taken when the disease was refractory, from a patient treated with antithyroid drugs. This clonotype was sampled from a female donor with Graves disease. The CDR3 loop is CASSESADRGGDPFEQYF. DNA for the CDR3: TGTGCCAGCAGTGAATCCGCCGACCGCGGCGGGGACCCCTTCGAGCAGTACTTC.